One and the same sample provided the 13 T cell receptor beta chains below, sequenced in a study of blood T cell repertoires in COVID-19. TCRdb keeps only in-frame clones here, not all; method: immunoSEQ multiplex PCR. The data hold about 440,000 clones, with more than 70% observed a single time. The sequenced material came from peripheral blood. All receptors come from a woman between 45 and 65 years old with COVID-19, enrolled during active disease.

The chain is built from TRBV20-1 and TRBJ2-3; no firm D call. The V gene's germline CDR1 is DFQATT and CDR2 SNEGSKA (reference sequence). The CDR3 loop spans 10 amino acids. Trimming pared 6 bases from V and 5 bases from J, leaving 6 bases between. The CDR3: CSASVDTQYF. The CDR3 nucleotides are TGCAGTGCATCGGTAGATACGCAGTATTTT.

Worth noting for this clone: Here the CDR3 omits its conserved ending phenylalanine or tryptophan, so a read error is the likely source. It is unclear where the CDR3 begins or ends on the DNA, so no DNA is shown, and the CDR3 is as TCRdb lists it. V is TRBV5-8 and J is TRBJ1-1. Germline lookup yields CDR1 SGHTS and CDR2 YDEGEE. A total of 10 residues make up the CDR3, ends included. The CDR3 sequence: CASSLEGPRG.

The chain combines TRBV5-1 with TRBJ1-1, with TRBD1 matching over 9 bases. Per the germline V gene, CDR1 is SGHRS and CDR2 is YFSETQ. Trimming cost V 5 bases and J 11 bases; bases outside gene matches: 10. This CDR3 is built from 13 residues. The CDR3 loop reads CASSRGQGEYAFF. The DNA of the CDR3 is TGCGCCAGCAGTCGGGGACAGGGAGAGTACGCTTTCTTT.

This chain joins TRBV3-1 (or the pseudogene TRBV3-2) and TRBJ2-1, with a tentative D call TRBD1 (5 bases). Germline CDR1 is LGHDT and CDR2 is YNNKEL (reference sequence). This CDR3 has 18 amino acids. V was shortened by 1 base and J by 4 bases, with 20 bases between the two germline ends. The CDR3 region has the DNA TGTGCCAGCAGCCAAGTCGGCCCAGGGCAGGGCTTATACAATGAGCAGTTCTTC. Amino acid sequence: CASSQVGPGQGLYNEQFF.

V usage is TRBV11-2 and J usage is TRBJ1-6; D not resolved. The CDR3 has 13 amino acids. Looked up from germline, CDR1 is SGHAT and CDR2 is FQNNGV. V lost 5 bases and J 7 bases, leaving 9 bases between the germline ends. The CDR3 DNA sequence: TGTGCCAGCAGCCCGTTCGGGAATTCACCCCTCCACTTT. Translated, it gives CASSPFGNSPLHF.

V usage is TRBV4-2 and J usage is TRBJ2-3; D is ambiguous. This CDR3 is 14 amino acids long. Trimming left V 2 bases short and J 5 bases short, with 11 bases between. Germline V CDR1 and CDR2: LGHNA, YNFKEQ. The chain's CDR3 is CASSQIFGGDTQYF. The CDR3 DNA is TGTGCCAGCAGCCAAATCTTTGGCGGAGATACGCAGTATTTT.

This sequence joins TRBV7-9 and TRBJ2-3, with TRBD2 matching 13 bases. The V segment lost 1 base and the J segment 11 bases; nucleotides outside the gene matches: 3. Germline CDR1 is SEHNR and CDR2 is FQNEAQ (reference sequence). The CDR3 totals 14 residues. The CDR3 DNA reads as TGTGCCAGCAGCTTAGGTGGGACTAGCGGGGTGCAGTATTTT. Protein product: CASSLGGTSGVQYF.

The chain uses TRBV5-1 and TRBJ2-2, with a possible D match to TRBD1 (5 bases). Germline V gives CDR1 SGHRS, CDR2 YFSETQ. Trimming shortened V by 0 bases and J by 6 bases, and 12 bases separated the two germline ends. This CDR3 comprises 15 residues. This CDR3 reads CASSLEGQGPGELFF. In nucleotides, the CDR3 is TGCGCCAGCAGCTTGGAGGGGCAGGGTCCCGGGGAGCTGTTTTTT.

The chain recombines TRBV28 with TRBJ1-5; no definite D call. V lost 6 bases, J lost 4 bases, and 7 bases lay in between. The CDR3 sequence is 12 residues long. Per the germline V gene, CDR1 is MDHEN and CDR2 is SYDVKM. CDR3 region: CASSTVNQPQHF. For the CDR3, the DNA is TGTGCCAGCAGCACAGTTAATCAGCCCCAGCATTTT. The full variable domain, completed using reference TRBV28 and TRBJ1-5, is DVKVTQSSRYLVKRTGEKVFLECVQDMDHENMFWYRQDPGLGLRLIYFSYDVKMKEKGDIPEGYSVSREKKERFSLILESASTNQTSMYLCASSTVNQPQHFGDGTRLSIL.

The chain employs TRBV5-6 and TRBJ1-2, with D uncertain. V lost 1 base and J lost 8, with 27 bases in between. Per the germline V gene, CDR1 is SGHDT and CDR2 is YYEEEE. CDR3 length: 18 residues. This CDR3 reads CASSLLTVSQISKSGYTF. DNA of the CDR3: TGTGCCAGCAGCTTGTTAACAGTATCACAAATTTCTAAATCCGGCTACACCTTC. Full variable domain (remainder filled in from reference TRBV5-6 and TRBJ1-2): DAGVTQSPTHLIKTRGQQVTLRCSPKSGHDTVSWYQQALGQGPQFIFQYYEEEERQRGNFPDRFSGHQFPNYSSELNVNALLLGDSALYLCASSLLTVSQISKSGYTFGSGTRLTVV.

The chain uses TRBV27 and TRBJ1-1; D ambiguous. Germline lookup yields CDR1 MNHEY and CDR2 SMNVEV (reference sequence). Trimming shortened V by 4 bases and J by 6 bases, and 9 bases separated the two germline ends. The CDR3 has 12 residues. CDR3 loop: CASSSSVAEAFF. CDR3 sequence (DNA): TGTGCCAGCAGTTCCTCGGTAGCTGAAGCTTTCTTT.

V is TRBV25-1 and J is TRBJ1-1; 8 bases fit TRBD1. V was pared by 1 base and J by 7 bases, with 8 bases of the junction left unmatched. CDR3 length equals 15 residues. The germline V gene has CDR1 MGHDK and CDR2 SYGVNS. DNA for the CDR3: TGTGCCAGCAGTGAATTGGGACAGGAGCGGGGTGAAGCTTTCTTT. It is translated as CASSELGQERGEAFF.

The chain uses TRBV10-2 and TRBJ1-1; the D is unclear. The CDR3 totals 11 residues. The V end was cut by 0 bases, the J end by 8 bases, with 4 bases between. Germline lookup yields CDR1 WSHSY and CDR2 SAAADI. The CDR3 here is CASSESAEAFF. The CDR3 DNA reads TGCGCCAGCAGTGAGTCCGCGGAAGCTTTCTTT.